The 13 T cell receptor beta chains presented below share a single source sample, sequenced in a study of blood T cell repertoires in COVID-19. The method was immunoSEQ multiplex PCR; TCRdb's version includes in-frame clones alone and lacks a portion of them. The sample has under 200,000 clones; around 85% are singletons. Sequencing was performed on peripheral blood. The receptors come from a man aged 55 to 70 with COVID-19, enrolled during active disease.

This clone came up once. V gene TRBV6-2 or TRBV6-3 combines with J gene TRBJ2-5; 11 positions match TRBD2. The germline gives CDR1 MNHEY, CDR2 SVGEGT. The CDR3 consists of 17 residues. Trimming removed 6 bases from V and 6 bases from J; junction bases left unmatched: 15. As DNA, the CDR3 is TGTGCCAGCAGCCGACACACTAGCGGGAGAGGTTATAAGACCCAGTACTTC. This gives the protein CASSRHTSGRGYKTQYF.

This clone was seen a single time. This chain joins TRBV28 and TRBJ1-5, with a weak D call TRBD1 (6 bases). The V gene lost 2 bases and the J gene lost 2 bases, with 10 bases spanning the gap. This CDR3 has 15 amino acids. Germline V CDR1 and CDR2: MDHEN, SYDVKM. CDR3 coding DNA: TGTGCCAGCAGTTTAGGGACACTTCGCAATCAGCCCCAGCATTTT. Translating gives CASSLGTLRNQPQHF. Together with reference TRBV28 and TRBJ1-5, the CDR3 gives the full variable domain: DVKVTQSSRYLVKRTGEKVFLECVQDMDHENMFWYRQDPGLGLRLIYFSYDVKMKEKGDIPEGYSVSREKKERFSLILESASTNQTSMYLCASSLGTLRNQPQHFGDGTRLSIL.

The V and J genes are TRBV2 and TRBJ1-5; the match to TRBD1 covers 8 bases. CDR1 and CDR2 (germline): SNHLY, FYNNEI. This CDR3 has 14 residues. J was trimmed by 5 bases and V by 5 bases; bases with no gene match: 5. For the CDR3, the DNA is TGTGCCAGCAGTCCAGGACAGGGCCATCAGCCCCAGCATTTT. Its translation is CASSPGQGHQPQHF.

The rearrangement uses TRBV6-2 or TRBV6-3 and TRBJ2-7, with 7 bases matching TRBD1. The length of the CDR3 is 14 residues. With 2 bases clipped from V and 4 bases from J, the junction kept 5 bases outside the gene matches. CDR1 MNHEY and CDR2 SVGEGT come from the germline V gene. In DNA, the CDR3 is TGTGCCAGCAGTTACACCGGGACAGAGTACGAGCAGTACTTC. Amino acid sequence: CASSYTGTEYEQYF.

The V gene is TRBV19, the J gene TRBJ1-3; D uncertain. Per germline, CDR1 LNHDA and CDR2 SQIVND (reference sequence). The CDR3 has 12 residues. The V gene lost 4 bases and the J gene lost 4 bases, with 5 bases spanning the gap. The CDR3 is CASSTIGNTIYF. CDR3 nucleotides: TGTGCCAGTAGTACAATCGGAAACACCATATATTTT.

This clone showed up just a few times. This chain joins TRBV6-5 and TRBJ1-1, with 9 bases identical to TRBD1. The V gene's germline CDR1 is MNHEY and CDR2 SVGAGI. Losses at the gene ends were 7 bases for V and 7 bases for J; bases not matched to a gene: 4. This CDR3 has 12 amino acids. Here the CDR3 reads CASTTGGGEAFF. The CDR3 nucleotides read TGTGCCAGCACCACAGGGGGCGGTGAAGCTTTCTTT.

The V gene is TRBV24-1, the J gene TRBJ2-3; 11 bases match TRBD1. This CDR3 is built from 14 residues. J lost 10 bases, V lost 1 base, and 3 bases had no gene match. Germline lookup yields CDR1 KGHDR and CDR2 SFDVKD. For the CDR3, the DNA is TGTGCCACCAGTGATTTTGGACAGGGGGCTCCGCAGTATTTT. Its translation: CATSDFGQGAPQYF.

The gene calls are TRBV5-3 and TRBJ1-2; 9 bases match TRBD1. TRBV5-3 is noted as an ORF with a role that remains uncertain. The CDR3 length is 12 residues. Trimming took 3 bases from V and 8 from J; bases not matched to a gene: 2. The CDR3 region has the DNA TGTGCCAGAAGCTCCGGACAGGGGGGCTACACCTTC. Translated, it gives CARSSGQGGYTF.

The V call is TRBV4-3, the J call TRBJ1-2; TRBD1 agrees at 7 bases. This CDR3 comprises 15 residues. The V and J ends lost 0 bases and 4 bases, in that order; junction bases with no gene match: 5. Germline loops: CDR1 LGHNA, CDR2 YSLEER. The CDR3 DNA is TGCGCCAGCAGCCAAGAAGTAGGGGGCGGCTATGGCTACACCTTC. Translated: CASSQEVGGGYGYTF.

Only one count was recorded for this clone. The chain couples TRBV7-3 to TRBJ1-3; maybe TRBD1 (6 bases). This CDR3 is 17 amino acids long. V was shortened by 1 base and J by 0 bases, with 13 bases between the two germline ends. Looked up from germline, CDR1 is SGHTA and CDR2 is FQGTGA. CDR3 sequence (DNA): TGTGCCAGCAGCTTAATAGGGACACCAGACTCTGGAAACACCATATATTTT. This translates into CASSLIGTPDSGNTIYF.

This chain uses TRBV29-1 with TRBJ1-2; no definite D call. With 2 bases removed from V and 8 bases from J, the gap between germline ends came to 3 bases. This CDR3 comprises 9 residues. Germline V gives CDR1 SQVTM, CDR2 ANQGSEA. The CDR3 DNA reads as TGCAGCGTTGAACCGGGCTACACCTTC. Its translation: CSVEPGYTF.

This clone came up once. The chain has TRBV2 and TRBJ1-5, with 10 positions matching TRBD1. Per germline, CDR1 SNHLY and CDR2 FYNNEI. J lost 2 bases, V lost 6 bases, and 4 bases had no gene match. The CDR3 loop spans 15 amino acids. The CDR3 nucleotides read TGTGCCAGCAGGCTGGACAGGGGGGGCAATCAGCCCCAGCATTTT. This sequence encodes CASRLDRGGNQPQHF.

CDR3 sequence reads: CASRQGDSGANVLTF. The CDR3 DNA sequence: TGTGCCAGCAGACAGGGGGACTCTGGGGCCAACGTCCTGACTTTC. This chain uses TRBV2 with TRBJ2-6; 8 bases are shared with TRBD1. V lost 6 bases to trimming and J lost 0 bases; unmatched junction nucleotides: 1. CDR1 and CDR2 from the germline V gene are SNHLY and FYNNEI. The CDR3 totals 15 residues.